Reported below is one T cell receptor beta chain. Unique molecular identifiers were incorporated when the TCRbeta library was constructed. TCRdb ran MiXCR on the PCR reads and lists one entry per CDR3 protein. This table holds around 600,000 distinct CDR3 sequences, 16% found once. This CDR3 is 16 amino acids long. Losses at the gene ends were 2 bases for V and 2 bases for J; bases not matched to a gene: 5. Germline V gene lookup returns CDR1 MNHNS and CDR2 SASEGT. The entry originates in a study of T-cell reconstitution after alpha-beta-depleted transplantation in children. This receptor was taken from a human donor who donated a stem cell graft to a child with acute myeloid leukemia. The source was PBMCs from the stem cell graft donor, collected from the stem cell graft. The gene calls are TRBV6-1 and TRBJ2-1; 8 bases agree with TRBD1. CDR3 nucleotides: TGTGCCAGCAGTGAAATCCAGGGGGCCCCCTACAATGAGCAGTTCTTC. Protein: CASSEIQGAPYNEQFF.